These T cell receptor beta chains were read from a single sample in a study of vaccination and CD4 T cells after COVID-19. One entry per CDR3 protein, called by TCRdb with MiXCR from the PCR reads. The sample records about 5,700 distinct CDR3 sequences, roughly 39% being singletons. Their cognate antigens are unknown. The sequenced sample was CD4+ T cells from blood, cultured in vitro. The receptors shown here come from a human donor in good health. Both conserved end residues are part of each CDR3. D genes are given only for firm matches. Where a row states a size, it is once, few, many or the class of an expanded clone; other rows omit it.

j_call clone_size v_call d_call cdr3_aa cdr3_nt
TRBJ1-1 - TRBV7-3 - CASSLTKGLGMNTEAFF TGTGCCAGCAGCTTAACTAAGGGGCTGGGGATGAACACTGAAGCTTTCTTT
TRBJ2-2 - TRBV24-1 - CATRGPEGTGELFF TGTGCCACCAGGGGACCCGAAGGCACCGGGGAGCTGTTTTTT
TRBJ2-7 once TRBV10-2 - CASSESQPLAGKTYEQYF TGCGCCAGCAGTGAGTCCCAACCCCTGGCAGGGAAAACCTACGAGCAGTACTTC
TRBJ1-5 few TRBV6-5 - CASSYSRFAGQPQHF TGTGCCAGCAGTTACTCGAGATTTGCGGGTCAGCCCCAGCATTTT
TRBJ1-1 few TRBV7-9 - CASGPDRPNTEAFF TGTGCCAGCGGACCCGACAGACCGAACACTGAAGCTTTCTTT
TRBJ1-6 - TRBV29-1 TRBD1 CSVGTGEDSPLHF TGCAGCGTTGGGACAGGGGAGGATTCACCCCTCCACTTT
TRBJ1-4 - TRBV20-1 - CSARRPGATNEKLFF TGCAGTGCTAGAAGACCAGGAGCAACTAATGAAAAACTGTTTTTT
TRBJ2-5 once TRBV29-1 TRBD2 CSGVAGAFQETQYF TGCAGCGGCGTAGCGGGGGCCTTCCAAGAGACCCAGTACTTC
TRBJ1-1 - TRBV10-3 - CAISGPMNTEAFF TGTGCCATCTCCGGACCGATGAACACTGAAGCTTTCTTT
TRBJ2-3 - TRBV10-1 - CASSPGADTQYF TGCGCCAGCAGTCCAGGGGCAGATACGCAGTATTTT
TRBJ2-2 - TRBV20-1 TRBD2 CSAGTSGANTGELFF TGCAGTGCTGGGACTAGCGGGGCGAACACCGGGGAGCTGTTTTTT
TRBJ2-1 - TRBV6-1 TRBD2 CASSEWNSGVRDEQFF TGTGCCAGCAGTGAATGGAATAGCGGGGTAAGGGATGAGCAGTTCTTC
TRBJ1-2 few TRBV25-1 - CASRKSGVSEYGYTF TGTGCCAGCAGAAAGTCTGGGGTATCAGAGTATGGCTACACCTTC
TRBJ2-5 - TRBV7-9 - CASSSRLGQETQYF TGTGCCAGCAGCTCCCGACTCGGTCAAGAGACCCAGTACTTC
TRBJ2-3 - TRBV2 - CASKRDVGTDTQYF TGTGCCAGCAAGAGGGACGTGGGCACAGATACGCAGTATTTT
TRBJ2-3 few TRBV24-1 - CATSDFPTGPDTQYF TGTGCCACCAGTGATTTTCCGACAGGTCCAGATACGCAGTATTTT
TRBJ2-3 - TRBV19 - CASSMRDTQYF TGTGCCAGTAGTATGAGAGATACGCAGTATTTT
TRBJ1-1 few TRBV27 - CASSPTHGGLNTEAFF TGTGCCAGCAGTCCTACGCATGGGGGCTTGAACACTGAAGCTTTCTTT